This T cell receptor beta chain was captured in a study of OX40 agonist ivuxolimab in advanced cancers. General observations from the study: Both blood CD4+ and CD8+ T cells showed clonal growth by week 6 at 0.1 to 3.0 mg/kg. Fewer expanded clones were found on average in CD4+ than in CD8+ T cells. A proportion of nonresponders additionally exhibited low normalized T-cell clonal expansion.

This clone was seen once. What it recognizes is unknown. Trimming left V 4 bases short and J 0 bases short, with 10 bases between. CDR1 and CDR2 from the germline V gene are SGHDT and YYEEEE. CDR3 length: 14 residues. The data were produced by immunoSEQ multiplex PCR, yet TCRdb's version contains in-frame clones alone and is incomplete. This sample has more than 50,000 clones, with roughly 80% found just once. Source: CD4+ or CD8+ T cells sorted from blood, taken in a trial of the OX40 agonist ivuxolimab. The chain joins TRBV5-6 to TRBJ1-1, with D possibly being TRBD1 (6 bases). The receptor comes from an adult with an advanced solid tumor such as melanoma, head and neck, liver or kidney cancer. CDR3 DNA sequence: TGTGCCAGCAGCGGTCAGGGGATGAACACTGAAGCTTTCTTT. Its protein is CASSGQGMNTEAFF.